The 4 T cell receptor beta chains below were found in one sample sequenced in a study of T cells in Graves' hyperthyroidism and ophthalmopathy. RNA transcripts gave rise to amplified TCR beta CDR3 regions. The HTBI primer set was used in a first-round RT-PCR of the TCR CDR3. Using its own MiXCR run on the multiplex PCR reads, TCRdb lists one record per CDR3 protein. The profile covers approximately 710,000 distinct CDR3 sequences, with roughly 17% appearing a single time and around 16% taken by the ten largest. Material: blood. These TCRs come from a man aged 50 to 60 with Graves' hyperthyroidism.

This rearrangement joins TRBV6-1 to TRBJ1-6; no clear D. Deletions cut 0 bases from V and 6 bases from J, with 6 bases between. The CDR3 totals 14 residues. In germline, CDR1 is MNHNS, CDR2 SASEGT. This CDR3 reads CASSEARGNSPLHF. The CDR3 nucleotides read TGTGCCAGCAGTGAAGCGCGGGGTAATTCACCCCTCCACTTT.

CDR3 nucleotide sequence: TGTGCCAGCAGGGAACCGGGACTAGCGGGAACCGGGGAGCTGTTTTTT. It specifies CASREPGLAGTGELFF. The rearrangement joins TRBV12-3 or TRBV12-4 to TRBJ2-2; 13 bases align to TRBD2. This CDR3 contains 16 residues. The V and J ends lost 6 bases and 5 bases, in that order; junction bases with no gene match: 6.

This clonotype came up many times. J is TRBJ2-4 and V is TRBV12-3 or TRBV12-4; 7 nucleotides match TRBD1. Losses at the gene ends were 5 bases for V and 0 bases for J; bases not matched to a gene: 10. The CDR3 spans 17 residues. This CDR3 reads CASSPRQGLGAKNIQYF. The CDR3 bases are TGTGCCAGCAGTCCACGACAGGGCTTGGGAGCCAAAAACATTCAGTACTTC.

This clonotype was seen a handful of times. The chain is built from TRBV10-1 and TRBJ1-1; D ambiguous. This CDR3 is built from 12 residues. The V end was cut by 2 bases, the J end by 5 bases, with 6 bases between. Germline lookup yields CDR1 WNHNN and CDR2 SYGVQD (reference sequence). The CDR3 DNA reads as TGCGCCAGCAGTGAGACGGATACTGAAGCTTTCTTT. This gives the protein CASSETDTEAFF.